In its sample, the clone carrying this T cell receptor beta chain was seen a few times. Antigen specificity is unknown. Template switching by 5'RACE produced TCR cDNA, adding a universal primer site and UMIs. MiXCR, run by TCRdb on the 5' RACE reads, gives a single entry per CDR3 protein. The sample has a few hundred thousand distinct CDR3 sequences, around 13% seen once. The data were taken from a study of T cells after yellow fever vaccination. Study conclusions and caveats: Within FACS-sorted repertoires, abundant clonotypes contaminating from the bulk population could be present. Boosting was followed by the reappearance of most primary-vaccination clones (approximately 97% CD4, more than 70% CD8).

Between the trimmed V and J ends, which lost 2 bases and 0 bases, there was a span of 18 bases. Germline CDR1 reads LGHNA; CDR2 reads YNFKEQ. The CDR3 is 18 residues long. This TCR was recovered from a man between 18 and 29 years old who received the YFV17D yellow fever vaccine. The source was CD4+ T cells sorted from PBMCs, collected 15 days after the yellow fever booster vaccination. The rearrangement links TRBV4-2 to TRBJ2-3; D assignment may be TRBD1 or TRBD2 (6 bases each). CDR3 protein: CASSQKVNGGRSTDTQYF. CDR3 nucleotides: TGTGCCAGCAGCCAAAAAGTTAACGGGGGCCGAAGCACAGATACGCAGTATTTT.